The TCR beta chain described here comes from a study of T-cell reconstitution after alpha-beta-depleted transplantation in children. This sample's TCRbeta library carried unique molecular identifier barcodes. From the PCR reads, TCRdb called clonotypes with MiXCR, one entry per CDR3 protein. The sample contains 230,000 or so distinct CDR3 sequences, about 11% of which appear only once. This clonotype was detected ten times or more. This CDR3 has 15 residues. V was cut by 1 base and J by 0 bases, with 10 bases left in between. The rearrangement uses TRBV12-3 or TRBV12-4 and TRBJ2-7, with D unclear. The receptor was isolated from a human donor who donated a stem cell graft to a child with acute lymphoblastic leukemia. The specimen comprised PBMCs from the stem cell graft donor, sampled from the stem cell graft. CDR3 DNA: TGTGCCAGCAGTTTAGTTACGGGCGACTCCTACGAGCAGTACTTC. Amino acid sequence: CASSLVTGDSYEQYF.